Listed below are T cell receptor beta chains from one sample, sequenced in a study of early T cells in non-severe SARS-CoV-2 infection. TCRdb itself ran the 5' RACE reads through MiXCR, one entry per CDR3 protein. Here the sample spans about 43,000 distinct CDR3 sequences, about a tenth being singletons. Sequenced: whole blood. These receptors came from an adult who was a healthcare worker with PCR-confirmed SARS-CoV-2 infection or an uninfected control (not recorded which). Each CDR3 is given with its conserved first and last residue. D genes are given only for firm matches. Not every row has a clone size; where given, it reads once, few, many or a size class.

D,V,size,J,DNA,CDR3
NA,TRBV6-5,many,TRBJ2-2,TGTGCCAGCAGAGAGACAGATTCGAACACCGGGGAGCTGTTTTTT,CASRETDSNTGELFF
TRBD2,TRBV10-3,many,TRBJ2-5,TGTGCCATCAGTGGAAGCGGGGGGGCCCAAGAGACCCAGTACTTC,CAISGSGGAQETQYF
NA,TRBV18,NA,TRBJ2-7,TGTGCCAGCTTTAAAAGGGCCGCCGTCTACGAGCAGTACTTC,CASFKRAAVYEQYF
NA,TRBV7-2,many,TRBJ1-1,TGTGCCAGCAGCTTCAGTAACACTGAAGCTTTCTTT,CASSFSNTEAFF
NA,TRBV7-7,many,TRBJ2-1,TGTGCTAGCAGCTTAGGGACAACTACCTACAATGAGCAGTTCTTC,CASSLGTTTYNEQFF
NA,TRBV25-1,NA,TRBJ2-7,TGTGCCAGCAGTGAATTTGGGGATTCCTACGAGCAGTACTTC,CASSEFGDSYEQYF
TRBD1,TRBV14,few,TRBJ2-7,TGTGCCAGCAGCAAGGACAGGGAATCCTTCGAGCAGTACTTC,CASSKDRESFEQYF
NA,TRBV7-2,few,TRBJ2-3,TGTGCCAGCAGCTTAGCTCCAGCGGAAGCCGATACGCAGTATTTT,CASSLAPAEADTQYF
NA,TRBV11-3,many,TRBJ2-5,TGTGCCAGCAGCCAAAACGGGCAGCGCCAAGAGACCCAGTACTTC,CASSQNGQRQETQYF
TRBD1,TRBV12-3/TRBV12-4,few,TRBJ1-4,TGTGCCAGCAGTGTCGGGACAGGGTACGGTGAAAAACTGTTTTTT,CASSVGTGYGEKLFF
TRBD1,TRBV29-1,few,TRBJ2-3,TGCAGCGCTCTTAGGGTACAGGGGTACTGGGATACGCAGTATTTT,CSALRVQGYWDTQYF
TRBD2,TRBV7-3,NA,TRBJ2-3,TGTGCCAGCAGCTTAAGCGGGGGGGTCCGTGATACGCAGTATTTT,CASSLSGGVRDTQYF
NA,TRBV20-1,few,TRBJ2-7,TGCAGTGCTAGAGATGGGCAGGGGGGCTCCTACGAGCAGTACTTC,CSARDGQGGSYEQYF
NA,TRBV6-2/TRBV6-3,many,TRBJ1-2,TGTGCCAGCACCGAAGGGGGTGGCTACACCTTC,CASTEGGGYTF
TRBD1,TRBV7-9,many,TRBJ2-7,TGTGCCAGCAGTCGCACACAGGGGACGGGCCGAGTTGTGCAGTACTTC,CASSRTQGTGRVVQYF
TRBD1,TRBV4-3,few,TRBJ2-1,TGCGCCAGCAGCCATTCCCCTAGGAGACAGGGGTACAATGAGCAGTTCTTC,CASSHSPRRQGYNEQFF
NA,TRBV7-2,many,TRBJ1-2,TGTGCCAGCAGCGTGAGGGGGGGCTCTAACTATGGCTACACCTTC,CASSVRGGSNYGYTF
NA,TRBV11-2,NA,TRBJ1-1,TGTGCCAGCAGCCTTATGGGGACGGGCCATGTCGCTTTCTTT,CASSLMGTGHVAFF
NA,TRBV7-9,NA,TRBJ1-1,TGTGCCAGCAGCCGATACAGGGTCGGCGGTGAAGCTTTCTTT,CASSRYRVGGEAFF
TRBD1,TRBV4-3,NA,TRBJ2-7,TGCGCCAGCAGCCCCCGGACAGGGGGGAGCTACGAGCAGTACTTC,CASSPRTGGSYEQYF
TRBD2,TRBV11-2,many,TRBJ2-1,TGTGCCAGCAGCTCAGGACTAGCGGCGAACAATGAGCAGTTCTTC,CASSSGLAANNEQFF
TRBD2,TRBV11-3,NA,TRBJ2-2,TGTGCCAGCAGCCAGGGAGGGATGGGAAACACCGGGGAGCTGTTTTTT,CASSQGGMGNTGELFF
TRBD2,TRBV2,NA,TRBJ2-3,TGTGCCAGCAGTGGTCTCGGACTAGCTCGGTATTTT,CASSGLGLARYF
TRBD2,TRBV6-2/TRBV6-3,few,TRBJ2-1,TGTGCCAGCAGCCCGGGACTAGCGGACAATGAGCAGTTCTTC,CASSPGLADNEQFF
NA,TRBV18,few,TRBJ2-7,TGTGCCAGCTCACCACCGGGCCAGGGAAACAACGAGCAGTACTTC,CASSPPGQGNNEQYF
NA,TRBV7-2,NA,TRBJ2-7,TGTGCCAGCAGCTCGAGCGGGACAAGCGAGCAGTACTTC,CASSSSGTSEQYF
NA,TRBV4-3,few,TRBJ1-2,TGCGCCAGCAGCCAAGACCCAGGGTATGGCTACACCTTC,CASSQDPGYGYTF